The entry below describes one T cell receptor (beta chain). Its specificity is unknown. Other nucleotide sequences in the sample specify the same CDR3. Free of recent acute infections or vaccinations, the donors were healthy HIV-negative adults. These data belong to a study of shared clonotypes between healthy human individuals. Points from the study as a whole: The authors expected sequencing depth to affect clonotype sharing among donors.

At deep level, the assay was performed. In the authors' methods: ImmunoSEQ supplied junction-only sequences lacking quality scores, so filtering was different. Sequenced by immunoSEQ multiplex PCR; TCRdb stores in-frame clones only, minus some. V and J calls and clone size come straight from that table; D and trimming were deduced from the DNA. The sample includes 1,400,000 or so clones, approximately 98.5% of them seen just once. V was trimmed by 3 bases and J by 4 bases, leaving 1 base between them. Germline CDR1 is SGHDN and CDR2 is FVKESK. The CDR3 runs 10 residues. Sequenced: naive CD4+ T cells sorted from blood. The subset denotes: CD45RA+ positively selected. The chain has TRBV14 and TRBJ2-7; unclear D gene. This TCR was recovered from a man younger than 40 in good health. The DNA of the CDR3 is TGTGCCAGCAGCCATTACGAGCAGTACTTC. Translated: CASSHYEQYF. Variable domain in full (rest from reference TRBV14 and TRBJ2-7): EAGVTQFPSHSVIEKGQTVTLRCDPISGHDNLYWYRRVMGKEIKFLLHFVKESKQDESGMPNNRFLAERTGGTYSTLKVQPAELEDSGVYFCASSHYEQYFGPGTRLTVT.